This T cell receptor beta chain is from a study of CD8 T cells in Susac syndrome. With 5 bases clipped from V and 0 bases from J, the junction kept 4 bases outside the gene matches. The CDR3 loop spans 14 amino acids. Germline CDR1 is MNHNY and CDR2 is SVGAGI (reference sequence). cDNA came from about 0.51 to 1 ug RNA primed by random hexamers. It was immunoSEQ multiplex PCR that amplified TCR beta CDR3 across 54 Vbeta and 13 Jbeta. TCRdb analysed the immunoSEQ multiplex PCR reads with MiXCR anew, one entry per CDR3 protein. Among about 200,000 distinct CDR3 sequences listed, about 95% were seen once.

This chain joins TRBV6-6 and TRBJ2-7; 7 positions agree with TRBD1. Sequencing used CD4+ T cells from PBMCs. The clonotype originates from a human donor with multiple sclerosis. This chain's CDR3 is CASSPGQYSYEQYF. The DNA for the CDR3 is TGTGCCAGCAGTCCGGGACAGTACTCCTACGAGCAGTACTTC.